The 6 T cell receptor beta chains reported below all come from one sample, sequenced in a study of T cell responses to AZD1222 COVID-19 vaccine. Profiled with immunoSEQ multiplex PCR; TCRdb holds only in-frame clones, not every one. In the table there are about 150,000 clones, around 89% of which are singletons. This specimen was peripheral blood, taken on day 0 of AZD1222 vaccination. The receptors were gathered from an adult in good health.

V and J are TRBV29-1 and TRBJ2-7, with 7 bases fitting TRBD1. Trimming took 4 bases from V and 3 from J; bases not matched to a gene: 6. The CDR3 consists of 13 residues. CDR1 is SQVTM, CDR2 ANQGSEA, per germline. Here the CDR3 DNA reads TGCAGCGTTGCCCGGGACAGTTTCTACGAGCAGTACTTC. It specifies CSVARDSFYEQYF.

In this sample, this clone turned up a few times. The V gene is TRBV29-1, the J gene TRBJ1-1; D is unclear. There are 12 residues in the CDR3. With 3 bases removed from V and 5 bases from J, the gap between germline ends came to 10 bases. From germline, CDR1 is SQVTM and CDR2 ANQGSEA. CDR3 sequence (DNA): TGCAGCGTTGAGGAGAGTATGACTGAAGCTTTCTTT. Its protein is CSVEESMTEAFF.

This chain joins TRBV18 and TRBJ1-2; D is unclear. This CDR3 is built from 15 residues. V dropped 5 bases and J dropped 9 bases, with 22 bases sitting between them. Germline-derived CDR1 and CDR2 are KGHSH and LQKENI. The CDR3 is CASSIPGSRFQSYTF. CDR3 DNA: TGTGCCAGCTCAATCCCAGGTTCACGATTTCAGAGCTACACCTTC.

V is TRBV24-1 and J is TRBJ2-2; 8 nucleotides match TRBD1. V shed 4 bases, J shed 1 base, and the junction held 4 bases outside the gene matches. CDR3 length: 16 residues. Germline V gives CDR1 KGHDR, CDR2 SFDVKD. The CDR3 region has the DNA TGTGCCACCAGTGAGTCCGGGACAGGGAACACCGGGGAGCTGTTTTTT. Translated: CATSESGTGNTGELFF.

CDR3 residues: CACSGWGSNQPQHF. CDR3 coding DNA: TGTGCCTGTTCAGGTTGGGGCAGCAATCAGCCCCAGCATTTT. The rearrangement uses TRBV5-4 and TRBJ1-5; tentatively, D is TRBD1 (5 bases). Germline CDR1 SGHNT, CDR2 YYREEE (reference sequence). The germline V and J ends were trimmed by 10 bases and 1 base, with 15 bases remaining between them. The CDR3 is made up of 14 amino acids.

The genes are TRBV4-1 and TRBJ1-3, with D unclear. Trimming removed 3 bases at V and 0 bases at J, with 9 bases between. This CDR3 has 15 amino acids. Germline lookup yields CDR1 MGHRA and CDR2 YSYEKL. The CDR3 DNA reads TGCGCCAGCAGCCAGATATTAGGCTCTGGAAACACCATATATTTT. This sequence encodes CASSQILGSGNTIYF.